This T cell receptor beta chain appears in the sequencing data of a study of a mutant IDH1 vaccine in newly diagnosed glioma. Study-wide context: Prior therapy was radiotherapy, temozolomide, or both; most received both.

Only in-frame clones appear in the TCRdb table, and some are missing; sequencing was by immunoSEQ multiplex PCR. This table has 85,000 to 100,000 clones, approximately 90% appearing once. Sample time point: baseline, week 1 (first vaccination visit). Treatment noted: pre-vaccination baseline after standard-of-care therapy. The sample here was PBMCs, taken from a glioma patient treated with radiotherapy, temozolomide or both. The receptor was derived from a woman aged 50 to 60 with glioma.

The CDR3 DNA reads TGTGCCAGCAGTGGGCTAGCGGACCCGAACACCGGGGAGCTGTTTTTT. This sequence encodes CASSGLADPNTGELFF. This chain joins TRBV2 and TRBJ2-2, with TRBD2 matching over 7 bases. This CDR3 is built from 16 residues. Germline V lookup: CDR1 SNHLY, CDR2 FYNNEI. Trimming cost V 4 bases and J 0 bases; bases outside gene matches: 5.